One and the same sample provided the 23 T cell receptor beta chains below, sequenced in a study of T-cell reconstitution after alpha-beta-depleted transplantation in children. A library of TCRbeta sequences, prepared with unique molecular identifiers, was generated. TCRdb used MiXCR to reprocess the PCR reads, holding one entry per CDR3 protein. This sample yields 70,000 to 95,000 distinct CDR3 sequences, of which about a sixth are seen a single time; approximately 55% belongs to the top ten. The source was PBMCs, mostly from graft donor cells, collected 360 days after TCRalphabeta/CD19-depleted stem cell transplant. The receptors shown here come from a male patient between 2 and 10 years old who had a stem cell transplant for acute lymphoblastic leukemia, so the T cells may come from the graft donor.

This chain joins TRBV4-1 and TRBJ2-7, with 13 bases identical to TRBD2. The V and J ends lost 3 bases and 2 bases, in that order; junction bases with no gene match: 4. The CDR3 spans 16 residues. Germline lookup yields CDR1 MGHRA and CDR2 YSYEKL. DNA of the CDR3: TGCGCCAGCAGCCACCCGGGACTAGCGGGAACCTACGAGCAGTACTTC. Translation gives CASSHPGLAGTYEQYF.

At least ten counts were recorded for this clonotype. The J gene is TRBJ2-5, the V gene TRBV5-1; D call uncertain. The V gene lost 2 bases and the J gene lost 4 bases, with 18 bases spanning the gap. The germline V gene encodes CDR1 SGHRS and CDR2 YFSETQ. The CDR3 sequence is 16 residues long. CDR3: CASSLLLAGRRETQYF. The CDR3 DNA follows: TGCGCCAGCAGCTTACTCTTGGCAGGCCGAAGAGAGACCCAGTACTTC.

This clonotype showed up many times. The chain recombines TRBV29-1 with TRBJ2-2; 7 nucleotides match TRBD1. The CDR3 sequence is 21 residues long. The junction had 20 bases not matched to a gene; V was cut back by 0 bases and J by 1 base. In germline, CDR1 is SQVTM, CDR2 ANQGSEA. The CDR3 loop reads CSVEDIASRRSGTENTGELFF. In nucleotides, the CDR3 is TGCAGCGTTGAAGATATCGCCTCTCGTCGGTCGGGGACAGAGAACACCGGGGAGCTGTTTTTT.

V usage is TRBV5-6 and J usage is TRBJ2-5; possibly TRBD2 for D (7 bases). The CDR3 is 13 amino acids. Germline V lookup: CDR1 SGHDT, CDR2 YYEEEE. Trimming removed 5 bases at V and 5 bases at J, with 13 bases between. CDR3 DNA: TGTGCCAGCAGACCTAGGGGGGGGGAGACCCAGTACTTC. It is translated as CASRPRGGETQYF.

This clonotype has more than one count but fewer than ten. V and J are TRBV7-2 and TRBJ2-1, with D uncertain. The CDR3 runs to 14 residues. In germline, CDR1 is SGHTA, CDR2 FQGNSA. Deletions cut 2 bases from V and 0 bases from J, with 5 bases between. CDR3 DNA sequence: TGTGCCAGCAGCTTAAGGGTCTCCTACAATGAGCAGTTCTTC. Its translation is CASSLRVSYNEQFF.

This clonotype was counted ten times or more. The gene calls are TRBV24-1 and TRBJ2-1, with D possibly being TRBD1 (5 bases). CDR3 length equals 11 residues. Trimming cost V 10 bases and J 4 bases, with 7 bases left between them. Per the germline V gene, CDR1 is KGHDR and CDR2 is SFDVKD. In nucleotides, the CDR3 is TGTGCCACTCGACAGTACAATGAGCAGTTCTTC. Translated: CATRQYNEQFF.

The table lists this clonotype with a few counts. CDR3 region: CASSGGGSTDTQYF. For the CDR3, the DNA is TGCGCCAGCTCCGGCGGGGGCAGCACAGATACGCAGTATTTT. This sequence joins TRBV5-1 and TRBJ2-3; D possibly corresponds to TRBD2 (7 bases). Germline CDR1 and CDR2: SGHRS and YFSETQ. The CDR3 totals 14 residues. V was cut by 7 bases and J by 0 bases, with 12 bases left in between. The full variable domain, completed using reference TRBV5-1 and TRBJ2-3, is KAGVTQTPRYLIKTRGQQVTLSCSPISGHRSVSWYQQTPGQGLQFLFEYFSETQRNKGNFPGRFSGRQFSNSRSEMNVSTLELGDSALYLCASSGGGSTDTQYFGPGTRLTVL.

This clonotype was found a few times. The gene calls are TRBV3-1 and TRBJ2-5; 15 bases map to TRBD2. The ends lost 4 bases at V and 5 bases at J; junction bases unmatched: 8. This CDR3 is built from 17 residues. Germline V lookup: CDR1 LGHDT, CDR2 YNNKEL (reference sequence). CDR3 nucleotides: TGTGCCAGCAGCCTAGGTGGACTAGCGGGAGGGCAGGAGACCCAGTACTTC. Its protein is CASSLGGLAGGQETQYF.

This sequence joins TRBV29-1 and TRBJ1-2, with 7 bases identical to TRBD1. With 7 bases clipped from V and 6 bases from J, the junction kept 5 bases outside the gene matches. The CDR3 is 11 amino acids. Germline V gives CDR1 SQVTM, CDR2 ANQGSEA. The DNA of the CDR3 is TGCAGCGGCCGGACAGGAAATGGCTACACCTTC. Amino acid sequence: CSGRTGNGYTF.

V usage is TRBV19 and J usage is TRBJ2-2, with 11 nucleotides matching TRBD2. Germline V gene data show CDR1 as LNHDA and CDR2 as SQIVND (reference sequence). V shed 3 bases, J shed 4 bases, and the junction held 10 bases outside the gene matches. CDR3 length: 18 amino acids. The CDR3 coding sequence is TGTGCCAGTAGTATCCTAGCGGGAGGAATACAGCGCACCGGGGAGCTGTTTTTT. It yields the protein CASSILAGGIQRTGELFF.

The chain carries TRBV6-1 and TRBJ2-5, with 8 nucleotides matching TRBD2. Germline lookup yields CDR1 MNHNS and CDR2 SASEGT. The CDR3 has 16 residues. Trimming at V came to 5 bases and at J to 1 base, leaving 9 bases not matched to a gene. CDR3 coding DNA: TGTGCCAGCAGTCGGGGGGGAGGGAGCGTCCAAGAGACCCAGTACTTC. Its translation is CASSRGGGSVQETQYF.

Written as DNA, the CDR3 is TGTGCCAGCAGACATACGACAGGAGGGGAAAAACTGTTTTTT. Translation: CASRHTTGGEKLFF. The V and J genes are TRBV6-5 and TRBJ1-4, with D perhaps TRBD1 (6 bases). CDR1 is MNHEY and CDR2 is SVGAGI in the germline V gene. Trimming shortened V by 6 bases and J by 8 bases, and 16 bases separated the two germline ends. The CDR3 has 14 residues.

The V call is TRBV7-8, the J call TRBJ2-3; D may be TRBD1 or TRBD2 (5 bases each). The germline V gene has CDR1 SGHVS and CDR2 FQNEAQ. Trimming took 1 base from V and 0 from J, leaving 8 bases between them. This CDR3 has 15 amino acids. CDR3 sequence reads: CASSLGGASTDTQYF. The DNA of the CDR3 is TGTGCCAGCAGCTTAGGAGGGGCTAGCACAGATACGCAGTATTTT.

CDR3 amino acids: CASRRDMGGYEQYF. Here the CDR3 DNA reads TGTGCCAGCAGGCGGGACATGGGGGGCTACGAGCAGTACTTC. The genes are TRBV6-1 and TRBJ2-7; D is possibly TRBD1 or TRBD2 (6 bases each). The CDR3 runs 14 residues. Germline-derived CDR1 and CDR2 are MNHNS and SASEGT. V was trimmed by 6 bases and J by 3 bases, leaving 15 bases between them.

In this sample, this clonotype turned up a few times. This chain joins TRBV7-8 and TRBJ2-2, with D perhaps TRBD1 or TRBD2 (6 bases each). V was cut by 4 bases and J by 3 bases, with 18 bases left in between. Germline V gene sequence: CDR1 SGHVS, CDR2 FQNEAQ. This CDR3 contains 17 residues. As DNA, the CDR3 is TGTGCCAGCAGCTCGGTTGGTAACAGGGAGGACACCGGGGAGCTGTTTTTT. Its translation is CASSSVGNREDTGELFF. Looking up the rest from reference TRBV7-8 and TRBJ2-2 gives the full variable domain: GAGVSQSPRYKVAKRGQDVALRCDPISGHVSLFWYQQALGQGPEFLTYFQNEAQLDKSGLPSDRFFAERPEGSVSTLKIQRTQQEDSAVYLCASSSVGNREDTGELFFGEGSRLTVL.

The chain uses TRBV12-5 and TRBJ2-1; 7 bases align to TRBD2. This CDR3 spans 12 amino acids. Germline CDR1 and CDR2: LGHNT and FRNRAP. The J segment lost 8 bases and the V segment lost 5 bases, leaving 3 bases of the junction unmatched. The CDR3 nucleotides read TGTGCTAGTGGTGGGGGGGTCCATGAGCAGTTCTTC. This sequence encodes CASGGGVHEQFF.

This clonotype has a handful of counts. The chain uses TRBV5-4 and TRBJ2-7, with 7 positions matching TRBD1. Germline lookup yields CDR1 SGHNT and CDR2 YYREEE (reference sequence). The CDR3 loop spans 15 amino acids. V lost 4 bases to trimming and J lost 0 bases; unmatched junction nucleotides: 7. In DNA form, the CDR3 reads TGTGCCAGCAGCCTTGACAGGGTCCCCTCCTACGAGCAGTACTTC. Protein product: CASSLDRVPSYEQYF. Full variable domain (rest looked up from reference TRBV5-4 and TRBJ2-7): ETGVTQSPTHLIKTRGQQVTLRCSSQSGHNTVSWYQQALGQGPQFIFQYYREEENGRGNFPPRFSGLQFPNYSSELNVNALELDDSALYLCASSLDRVPSYEQYFGPGTRLTVT.

CDR3 sequence reads: CASSFSGLAGSEQFF. DNA of the CDR3: TGTGCCAGCAGCTTCAGTGGACTAGCGGGCAGTGAGCAGTTCTTC. V is TRBV11-3 and J is TRBJ2-1; 11 bases match TRBD2. The CDR3 spans 15 residues. Germline CDR1 is SGHNT and CDR2 is YENEEA. Trimming at V came to 3 bases and at J to 9 bases, leaving 7 bases not matched to a gene.

This chain links TRBV12-3 or TRBV12-4 with TRBJ2-3; possibly TRBD2 for D (6 bases). Trimming left V 4 bases short and J 0 bases short, with 20 bases between. The CDR3 has 18 amino acids. The CDR3 loop is CASSSPLGGRSSTDTQYF. In DNA form, the CDR3 reads TGTGCCAGCAGTTCTCCTTTGGGGGGACGGTCTAGCACAGATACGCAGTATTTT.

V gene TRBV5-1 combines with J gene TRBJ2-1, with 11 bases that match TRBD2. CDR3 length equals 16 residues. CDR1 and CDR2 (germline): SGHRS, YFSETQ. V shed 3 bases and J 3 bases; nucleotides not matched to a gene: 5. CDR3 nucleotide sequence: TGCGCCAGCAGCTCCCTTAGCGGGAGGGGCTACAATGAGCAGTTCTTC. Protein product: CASSSLSGRGYNEQFF.

The rearrangement uses TRBV12-3 or TRBV12-4 and TRBJ1-1; D is possibly TRBD1 (6 bases). Trimming shortened V by 4 bases and J by 1 base, and 13 bases separated the two germline ends. The CDR3 extends over 15 amino acids. For the CDR3, the DNA is TGTGCCAGCAGTTCCTATACAGGGAAGAACACTGAAGCTTTCTTT. This sequence encodes CASSSYTGKNTEAFF.

The V call is TRBV11-2, the J call TRBJ2-5; TRBD2 matches 7 bases. After removal of 1 base from V and 5 bases from J, the junction contained 10 bases not matched to a gene. The germline V gene has CDR1 SGHAT and CDR2 FQNNGV. The CDR3 is 16 residues long. The chain's CDR3 is CASSLVGAGAVETQYF. The DNA for the CDR3 is TGTGCCAGCAGCTTAGTAGGTGCGGGAGCGGTTGAGACCCAGTACTTC.

The chain links TRBV24-1 to TRBJ2-1; D possibly corresponds to TRBD1 (7 bases). Trimming took off 9 bases at V and 7 bases at J, with 12 bases between the two ends. This CDR3 region has 12 residues. Looked up from germline, CDR1 is KGHDR and CDR2 is SFDVKD. DNA of the CDR3: TGTGCCACCTCCCAGGGGGGTAATGAGCAGTTCTTC. Amino acids: CATSQGGNEQFF.